Presented here are 18 T cell receptor beta chains from one specimen sequenced in a study of CD8 T cells in ankylosing spondylitis. Study outcomes and limitations: Ankylosing spondylitis blood appeared to carry a characteristic TCR beta motif of roughly 8 highly homologous variants.

Using its own MiXCR run on the 5' RACE reads, TCRdb lists one record per CDR3 protein. Here the sample spans over 600,000 distinct CDR3 sequences, around 20% being singletons. These TCRs are of unknown antigen specificity. The sequenced sample consisted of blood, either unsorted or a sorted T cell fraction (not recorded which). The receptors stem from a male donor with ankylosing spondylitis.

This clonotype was counted a few times. This chain uses TRBV25-1 with TRBJ2-4; 7 bases are a match to TRBD1. J gave up 6 bases and V 3 bases, and 2 bases lay outside the gene matches. The CDR3 has 13 residues. Germline values: CDR1 MGHDK, CDR2 SYGVNS. CDR3 protein: CASSETGLNIQYF. CDR3 in DNA: TGTGCCAGCAGTGAGACAGGGTTAAACATTCAGTACTTC.

The chain recombines TRBV7-9 with TRBJ2-2, with 11 positions matching TRBD2. The V gene end was trimmed by 5 bases and the J gene end by 0 bases; junction bases not matched to a gene: 8. This CDR3 spans 18 amino acids. Germline values: CDR1 SEHNR, CDR2 FQNEAQ (reference sequence). As DNA, the CDR3 is TGTGCCAGCAGCCCCAGACTAGCGGGGACTCCGAACACCGGGGAGCTGTTTTTT. This translates into CASSPRLAGTPNTGELFF.

This clonotype has just a few counts. The rearrangement joins TRBV5-6 to TRBJ2-1, with 8 bases fitting TRBD1. Germline CDR1 reads SGHDT; CDR2 reads YYEEEE. V lost 3 bases and J lost 4; bases outside the gene matches: 6. This CDR3 is built from 15 residues. The CDR3 loop reads CASSSDRELYNEQFF. The CDR3 DNA is TGTGCCAGCAGCTCGGACAGGGAATTGTACAATGAGCAGTTCTTC.

This clonotype was detected only a few times. A much larger clone sits a single nucleotide away, making a read error possible. The chain's CDR3 is CASSVWGGTDTQYF. CDR3 bases: TGTGCCAGCAGCGTATGGGGGGGCACAGATACGCAGTATTTT. The V and J genes are TRBV9 and TRBJ2-3; weak D call: TRBD2 (6 bases). CDR1 and CDR2 (germline): SGDLS, YYNGEE. There are 14 residues in the CDR3. Trimming removed 1 base at V and 1 base at J, with 7 bases between.

The chain uses TRBV28 and TRBJ2-7, with a possible D match to TRBD1 (5 bases). Germline CDR1 reads MDHEN; CDR2 reads SYDVKM. V gave up 10 bases and J gave up 2 bases, with 21 bases separating them. The CDR3 contains 15 residues. CDR3 sequence reads: CATLWPGRQTYEQYF. As DNA, the CDR3 is TGTGCCACCCTTTGGCCAGGGCGGCAGACCTACGAGCAGTACTTC.

At least ten counts were recorded for this clonotype. The chain has TRBV2 and TRBJ1-5; a weak D match, TRBD1 (5 bases). The V and J ends lost 11 bases and 5 bases respectively, with 22 bases between them. Per the germline V gene, CDR1 is SNHLY and CDR2 is FYNNEI. This CDR3 has 15 amino acids. In nucleotides, the CDR3 is TGTGCCGGAAAAGCAGGGACGGAACCATATCAGCCCCAGCATTTT. Translation gives CAGKAGTEPYQPQHF.

CDR3 in amino acids: CSFRTELYGYTF. The CDR3 nucleotides are TGCAGCTTCCGCACGGAACTCTATGGCTACACCTTC. The J gene is TRBJ1-2, the V gene TRBV29-1, with D unclear. V was cut by 8 bases and J by 4 bases, with 14 bases left in between. The CDR3 loop spans 12 amino acids. Germline V gene sequence: CDR1 SQVTM, CDR2 ANQGSEA.

This clonotype was detected only a few times. The CDR3 DNA follows: TGCAGCGTTGAAGAGGGTAACAGTGAAAAACTGTTTTTT. Translating it yields CSVEEGNSEKLFF. The chain joins TRBV29-1 to TRBJ1-4; no clear D. V was clipped by 0 bases and J by 7 bases, with 9 bases between them. The CDR3 covers 13 residues. Germline CDR1 reads SQVTM; CDR2 reads ANQGSEA.

This clonotype occurred a few times. The rearrangement joins TRBV29-1 to TRBJ2-1, with no clear D. CDR1 is SQVTM and CDR2 is ANQGSEA in the germline V gene. Trimming removed 5 bases at V and 0 bases at J, with 26 bases between. This CDR3 contains 19 residues. CDR3 amino acids: CSVSYPTRTLLVSYNEQFF. The CDR3 DNA reads as TGCAGCGTTTCCTATCCGACCCGAACTTTATTAGTCTCCTACAATGAGCAGTTCTTC.

In this sample, this clonotype turned up once. CDR3 nucleotide sequence: TGTGCCAGCAGCTTCTGGGGCGGGGTCTCCTACAATGAGCAGTTCTTC. Protein: CASSFWGGVSYNEQFF. The chain employs TRBV7-6 and TRBJ2-1; D is perhaps TRBD2 (6 bases). CDR3 length equals 16 residues. Germline CDR1 and CDR2: SGHVS and FNYEAQ. V was clipped by 3 bases and J by 0 bases, with 12 bases between them.

V gene TRBV20-1 combines with J gene TRBJ1-1; D is ambiguous. This CDR3 contains 13 residues. Looked up from germline, CDR1 is DFQATT and CDR2 is SNEGSKA (reference sequence). Trimming stripped 5 bases from V and 1 base from J, with 11 bases between. The CDR3 sequence: CSAVLQKNTEAFF. The CDR3 region has the DNA TGCAGTGCTGTGCTACAGAAGAACACTGAAGCTTTCTTT.

This sequence joins TRBV4-3 and TRBJ2-1, with TRBD2 matching over 7 bases. This CDR3 contains 16 residues. CDR1 and CDR2 (germline): LGHNA, YSLEER. The ends lost 0 bases at V and 4 bases at J; junction bases unmatched: 6. The CDR3 reads CASSQDISGVYNEQFF. DNA of the CDR3: TGCGCCAGCAGCCAAGATATCAGCGGGGTTTACAATGAGCAGTTCTTC.

The chain has TRBV19 and TRBJ2-1; D is uncertain. Trimming shortened V by 4 bases and J by 7 bases, and 5 bases separated the two germline ends. Germline loops: CDR1 LNHDA, CDR2 SQIVND (reference sequence). The length of the CDR3 is 11 residues. CDR3 DNA: TGTGCCAGTAGTAATCGAAATGAGCAGTTCTTC. This sequence encodes CASSNRNEQFF. The whole variable domain, filled in from reference TRBV19 and TRBJ2-1, reads DGGITQSPKYLFRKEGQNVTLSCEQNLNHDAMYWYRQDPGQGLRLIYYSQIVNDFQKGDIAEGYSVSREKKESFPLTVTSAQKNPTAFYLCASSNRNEQFFGPGTRLTVL.

In this sample, this clonotype turned up a few times. The V gene is TRBV12-3 or TRBV12-4, the J gene TRBJ2-5, with 8 nucleotides matching TRBD1. The CDR3 runs to 15 residues. V was clipped by 3 bases and J by 5 bases; unmatched bases: 8. CDR3 sequence: CASSFSAGGRETQYF. The CDR3 coding sequence is TGTGCCAGCAGTTTTTCGGCAGGGGGCCGTGAGACCCAGTACTTC.

This clonotype was detected only a few times. The chain employs TRBV24-1 and TRBJ2-6; possibly TRBD1 or TRBD2 for D (5 bases each). Germline V lookup: CDR1 KGHDR, CDR2 SFDVKD. The CDR3 has 16 amino acids. Trimming removed 3 bases from V and 2 bases from J, with 10 bases in between. The CDR3 here is CATSDNQGAGANVLTF. DNA of the CDR3: TGTGCCACCAGTGATAACCAGGGAGCTGGGGCCAACGTCCTGACTTTC.

The genes are TRBV3-1 and TRBJ2-5, with D maybe TRBD1 (5 bases). In germline, CDR1 is LGHDT, CDR2 YNNKEL (reference sequence). Trimming pared 3 bases from V and 4 bases from J, leaving 15 bases between. The CDR3 has 15 amino acids. In nucleotides, the CDR3 is TGTGCCAGCAGCCACAGGGCTTTGGGTCTAGAGACCCAGTACTTC. Its translation is CASSHRALGLETQYF.

This CDR3 is CASSFLAGGPGNEQFF. DNA for the CDR3: TGTGCCAGCAGCTTCCTAGCGGGAGGGCCGGGGAATGAGCAGTTCTTC. The chain uses TRBV5-4 and TRBJ2-1, with 12 bases lining up with TRBD2. Germline V gene lookup returns CDR1 SGHNT and CDR2 YYREEE (reference sequence). There are 16 residues in the CDR3. V gave up 2 bases and J gave up 7 bases; unmatched junction bases: 7.

This clonotype has a count of ten or more. The chain is built from TRBV4-3 and TRBJ2-1, with 8 bases lining up with TRBD2. The CDR3 length is 15 residues. CDR1 and CDR2 (germline): LGHNA, YSLEER. V lost 3 bases, J lost 3 bases, and 4 bases stayed unmatched. In DNA form, the CDR3 reads TGCGCCAGCAGCCAGCTAGCGGGCGACTACAATGAGCAGTTCTTC. This sequence encodes CASSQLAGDYNEQFF.